This record looks at one T cell receptor (beta chain) sequence and its context. This clonotype was recorded many times. What antigen it recognizes has not been identified. Base qualities are not provided; no much larger clone lies one nucleotide away. This record comes from a study of regulatory T cells in long-lasting Graves disease (dated by TCRdb to about 2021). Study-wide context: In the newly diagnosed Graves' disease group, patients had been taking antithyroid drugs for less than 3 months. This study used TCR sequencing and RNA sequencing of peripheral blood to compare persistent Graves' disease patients against newly diagnosed Graves' disease patients. The study took place in China and was registered as a clinical trial. TCR sequencing covered some 13 persistent and 20 newly diagnosed Graves' disease patients, around 33 samples in total. Points the paper makes about the study in general: Sequencing and analysis were limited to the TCR beta chain. Persistent disease showed preferential use of TRBV28, TRBJ1-2 and TRBJ2-5, whereas newly diagnosed disease favored TRBV20-1 and TRBJ2-1. As a limitation, the authors acknowledged that the small sample size may reduce accuracy. Persistent Graves' disease patients showed lower TCR Shannon entropy and fewer highly expanded clones than newly diagnosed patients, suggesting clonal expansion. The study examined only peripheral blood because the primary lesion, thyroid tissue, could not be accessed. Patients with persistent disease shared more public clonotypes (approximately 2,500) than newly diagnosed patients did (around 1,000).

Read against the paper, the sample's time point label means: newly diagnosed GD, antithyroid drugs for less than 3 months. For both TCR sequencing and RNA sequencing, RNA was extracted from PBMCs in TRIzol. Graves' disease was diagnosed according to American Thyroid Association guidelines. Patients for the study were recruited at an endocrinology department in Xi'an, China. Each patient gave 7.5 to 10 milliliters of peripheral blood, collected in an EDTA anticoagulant tube. Ficoll Paque Plus density gradient separation was used to isolate PBMCs, and no further T cell sorting was done. An Agilent 2100 Bioanalyzer and agarose gel were used to check RNA quality, while a NanoDrop 2000 measured RNA concentration. Library method: multiplex PCR. TCRdb records Illumina HiSeq 4000 as the sequencer. iRepertoire HTBI primers and Arm-PCR amplification of CDR3 regions were used to construct TCR beta libraries. Gel purification was performed on PCR products prior to sequencing. The published analysis was carried out like this. Gene usage analysis of CDR3 amino acid clonotypes used the 55 to 65 TRBV and 14 to 15 TRBJ segments found across samples. COPE and FqMerger were used to merge filtered high-quality paired reads into contigs. BLAST was used to align contigs to IMGT TRBV, TRBD and TRBJ reference genes, and CDR3 was defined according to IMGT. Any clonotype with a frequency above 0.1% was counted as a highly expanded clone. Shannon entropy was used to measure repertoire diversity, and the Gini coefficient was used to measure V-J evenness. A clonotype found in more than one individual was treated as public. TCRdb took the public reads, trimmed them with fastp at Q25, ran MiXCR for clone calling and kept in-frame beta chains. Identical CDR3 proteins give one entry, which carries the most common genes and DNA. The V and J calls reflect TCRdb's pipeline rather than the authors' work. The sample table shows a few hundred thousand distinct CDR3 sequences, and approximately 15% are seen once. The top ten clonotypes cover over 7.5% of the sample.

The CDR3 holds 17 amino acids from the cysteine to the phenylalanine. CDR3 DNA only is kept here, 51 bases in frame from base 1. The CDR1 and CDR2 encoded by the germline V gene are LGHNT and FRNRAP. Germline trimming amounts to 3 bases on V and 0 bases on J, with 7 as the count of junction bases outside the gene matches. These data were also filed under a second study, of T cells in Graves' hyperthyroidism and ophthalmopathy. The second paper states: Graves' hyperthyroidism was defined as stable when no progression to ophthalmopathy occurred over 18 months of follow-up. Hyperthyroidism patients were aged 18 to 65 years and newly diagnosed, with disease duration of less than 2 months. The study excluded patients with uncontrolled infections, other autoimmune diseases, pregnancy or lactation. Diagnoses were established on the basis of clinical symptoms, serum thyroxine and TRAb, thyroid ultrasound, and orbital computed tomography. The TCR CDR3 was subjected to a first round of RT-PCR using the HTBI primer set and the Qiagen OneStep RT-PCR kit. Blood samples also contained most of the expanded thyroid clonotypes (frequency above 0.001), which suggests that blood repertoires may reflect thyroid immune responses. A model built on a 13 V-J signature distinguished ophthalmopathy from stable hyperthyroidism, reaching 85% to 90% sensitivity and under 84% specificity in cross-validation and 80%/75% in testing. In validation, the model predicted progression to ophthalmopathy with roughly 66% sensitivity and about 73% specificity, a median of about 6 months before onset. A discovery cohort of about a hundred patients, roughly 45 with Graves' ophthalmopathy and about 60 with stable Graves' hyperthyroidism, was used to find distinguishing TCR V-J signatures. An independent validation cohort of under 20 hyperthyroidism patients and over 15 patients who later progressed to ophthalmopathy tested prospective prediction of ophthalmopathy. The 80 to 100 discovery patients were randomly divided into training and test sets at a 7:3 ratio. In six Graves' hyperthyroidism patients, the study also compared T-cell repertoires from thyroid tissue with T-cell repertoires from blood. Following sampling, methimazole starting at 30 mg daily was given to hyperthyroidism patients, and high-dose intravenous methylprednisolone was given to ophthalmopathy patients. Libraries were constructed in a second round of multiplex PCR, after which size selection and purification were performed. Libraries were sequenced paired-end with 100 bp reads on an Illumina HiSeq2000. SOAPnuke was used to process the raw data, removing reads that contained adapters or uncalled bases, had a mean Phred below 15, or lacked an exact match to the constant primer or identifier. High-quality paired reads were merged using COPE v1.2.5, and each unique nucleotide sequence was defined as a clonotype. Clonotypes were aligned to IMGT TRBV, TRBD and TRBJ reference segments using MiTCR v1.1. The analysis included only V-J combinations with a frequency above 0.0001, which together covered around 99% of the repertoires. A TCS score was defined as the ratio of F50 (clonal expansion) to E x V (chaos), with BLOSUM62-based TCRdist applied between CDR3 peptides within each V-J. Welch's t-statistics and random forest reduced 450 to 600 V-J features to 13, which were used in a naive Bayes classifier (R e1071). Sample size was not statistically predetermined, and blinding of investigators to group allocation was not performed. According to the paper, TCR Vbeta CDR3 sequencing was carried out on approximately 140 peripheral blood samples, which came from under 50 ophthalmopathy, about 75 hyperthyroidism and some 17 progressor patients.

The source of this sequence is a woman aged 40 to 50 with Graves disease. Donor details come from another sample of the same person, matched by shared clones. The chain is assembled from TRBV12-5 and TRBJ2-3; TRBD2 matches 9 bases in the middle. Sample: peripheral blood mononuclear cells (PBMCs), taken at new diagnosis, from a patient treated with antithyroid drugs. The DNA is as follows: TGTGCTAGTGGTTTTACATCTAGCGGGGCTAGCACAGATACGCAGTATTTT. Translation gives CASGFTSSGASTDTQYF.